A single T cell receptor beta chain is shown here with its context. This clonotype was counted many times. Its specific antigen is unknown. Base qualities are missing; no much larger clone stands one base away. This specimen comes from a study of CD8 T cells in ankylosing spondylitis (dated by TCRdb to between 2016 and 2019). Concerning the study at large: The study set out to find disease-linked TCR variants by profiling T cell receptor beta repertoires in ankylosing spondylitis patients and healthy donors. The full study cohort was made up of approximately 24 ankylosing spondylitis patients and fewer than 120 healthy donors. Peripheral blood samples were taken, and synovial fluid was additionally collected from ankylosing spondylitis patients. Beyond this particular receptor, the publication reports: Some motif variants were previously reported in synovial fluid and blood of reactive arthritis patients, suggesting common disease-initiation mechanisms. Significant enrichment of the disease-linked clones was reported in matched synovial fluid samples from ankylosing spondylitis patients. The disease-linked clones showed a CD8+ phenotype and occurred at relatively low frequencies in peripheral blood. A TCR beta motif of roughly 8 highly homologous amino acid variants appeared characteristic of blood from ankylosing spondylitis patients.

Trimming takes 1 base from V and 2 bases from J, and the germline ends sit 15 bases apart. CDR1 is given as SGHVS and CDR2 as FQNEAQ, both from the germline V gene. Its CDR3 holds 17 amino acids, cysteine through phenylalanine. The sequence is cut down to CDR3 DNA, 51 bases in frame from base 1. This sample was sequenced with an Illumina HiSeq 2500. Quantitative 5'-RACE with molecular barcodes was used to prepare TCR beta libraries. The original methods were these. A new computational method based on a probabilistic model of VDJ rearrangement was used to identify disease-linked TCR variants. TCRdb trimmed the raw reads at Q25, called clones with MiXCR and kept productive beta chains. Rows with one shared CDR3 protein collapse into an entry with the most common genes and DNA. The authors' filters were not applied to this entry. This sample has about 510,000 distinct CDR3 sequences in its table, and about 5.4% of those were observed once. Together, the top ten hold approximately 3.5% of the sample.

This receptor chain uses TRBV7-8 and TRBJ2-4; the D region may be TRBD1 or TRBD2, each matching 5 bases equally. Sample: blood, either unsorted or a sorted T cell fraction (not recorded which). This receptor was obtained from a male donor with ankylosing spondylitis. The CDR3 loop reads CASSLEYLGESKNIQYF. The DNA sequence is TGTGCCAGCAGCTTAGAATATTTAGGGGAGTCCAAAAACATTCAGTACTTC.